This T cell receptor (beta chain) derives from a study of cytomegalovirus exposure and HLA in healthy donors. Note on this clone: The antigen is undetermined.

The PCR had 60 Vbeta and 13 Jbeta primers. Some clones are missing from TCRdb's copy, which holds only in-frame ones; the method was immunoSEQ multiplex PCR. The top ten clones hold 4.5% to 6.5% of a sample with some 93,000 clones, around a tenth of them seen once. V gave up 0 bases and J gave up 6 bases; unmatched junction bases: 4. Germline V gives CDR1 SGHRS, CDR2 YFSETQ. The CDR3 spans 14 residues. Whole-study findings and limits: One variant, a missense change in DCLRE1C, was linked in a later analysis to TCR beta V- and J-gene trimming.

The sequence was collected from a man between 50 and 59 years old in good health and CMV-seropositive. This sequence joins TRBV5-1 and TRBJ2-7; TRBD1 agrees at 9 bases. Sample: PBMCs. This CDR3 is CASSLEGTGIEQYF. CDR3 DNA sequence: TGCGCCAGCAGCTTGGAAGGGACAGGGATCGAGCAGTACTTC.